A single sample gave rise to the 24 T cell receptor beta chains below, sequenced in a study of blood T cell repertoires in COVID-19 (TCRdb year 2020). The method was the immunoSEQ multiplex PCR assay. Imported from immuneACCESS, the table was reduced by TCRdb to in-frame sequences with V and J called. These copies leave out some clones; in studies compared against another copy, an unresolved V gene accounts for under half, and the cause of the remainder is not known. In all, the sample holds about 190,000 clones, and just under 80% of those were seen once. Of the sample, around 2.8% falls within the top ten clones. The sequencing sample was made of peripheral blood. All receptors derive from a woman aged 80 or over with active or convalescent COVID-19.

The chain uses TRBV5-6 and TRBJ1-6; D may be TRBD1 (6 bases). The germline CDR1 and CDR2 sequences are SGHDT and YYEEEE. This CDR3 spans 15 amino acids. V was trimmed by 4 bases and J by 8 bases, leaving 16 bases between them. The CDR3 loop reads CASSGNRVSYSPLHF. Here the CDR3 DNA reads TGTGCCAGCAGCGGAAACAGGGTCTCCTATTCACCCCTCCACTTT. The full variable domain, with the rest looked up from reference TRBV5-6 and TRBJ1-6, is DAGVTQSPTHLIKTRGQQVTLRCSPKSGHDTVSWYQQALGQGPQFIFQYYEEEERQRGNFPDRFSGHQFPNYSSELNVNALLLGDSALYLCASSGNRVSYSPLHFGNGTRLTVT.

The chain combines TRBV25-1 with TRBJ2-1; 9 bases are shared with TRBD2. Germline CDR1 is MGHDK and CDR2 is SYGVNS. After removal of 1 base from V and 2 bases from J, the junction contained 3 bases not matched to a gene. The CDR3 totals 16 residues. The CDR3 coding sequence is TGTGCCAGCAGTGAATGGGGCGGGGGGGCCTACAATGAGCAGTTCTTC. Protein sequence: CASSEWGGGAYNEQFF. The variable domain in full, completed from reference TRBV25-1 and TRBJ2-1, reads EADIYQTPRYLVIGTGKKITLECSQTMGHDKMYWYQQDPGMELHLIHYSYGVNSTEKGDLSSESTVSRIRTEHFPLTLESARPSHTSQYLCASSEWGGGAYNEQFFGPGTRLTVL.

V gene TRBV10-3 combines with J gene TRBJ2-5; 9 bases are shared with TRBD2. J lost 4 bases, V lost 3 bases, and 6 bases had no gene match. Germline V gene lookup returns CDR1 ENHRY and CDR2 SYGVKD. CDR3 length: 15 amino acids. As DNA, the CDR3 is TGTGCCATCAGTGAAAGCGGGGGGCTAGGAGAGACCCAGTACTTC. It translates to CAISESGGLGETQYF.

This clone was observed once. The V gene is TRBV2, the J gene TRBJ2-2, with TRBD2 identical over 14 bases. Trimming cost V 5 bases and J 0 bases; bases outside gene matches: 5. The germline V gene encodes CDR1 SNHLY and CDR2 FYNNEI. The CDR3 has 18 residues. Here the CDR3 DNA reads TGTGCCAGCAGTCCGGGACTAGCGGGGGTCACGAACACCGGGGAGCTGTTTTTT. Its translation: CASSPGLAGVTNTGELFF.

This clone was seen a single time. V is TRBV5-6 and J is TRBJ1-3; the D is unclear. Per germline, CDR1 SGHDT and CDR2 YYEEEE. V was pared by 0 bases and J by 1 base, with 11 bases between. The CDR3 totals 16 residues. The CDR3 spells CASSLAHLLSGNTIYF. In nucleotides, the CDR3 is TGTGCCAGCAGCTTGGCCCATCTTCTATCTGGAAACACCATATATTTT.

This clone occurred once. The chain carries TRBV25-1 and TRBJ2-5, with 10 nucleotides matching TRBD2. Germline V gene sequence: CDR1 MGHDK, CDR2 SYGVNS. The CDR3 runs 15 residues. V lost 3 bases to trimming and J lost 7 bases; unmatched junction nucleotides: 8. The CDR3 nucleotides are TGTGCCAGCAGTGATCCCAGCGGGGGGGCCGGGACCCAGTACTTC. Translation gives CASSDPSGGAGTQYF.

This clone was seen a few times. The junction does not match germline at one end; this may be a read error. DNA of the CDR3: TGTGCAAGCAGGATTGCCCGGTACTCCTACGAGCAGTACTTC. Protein sequence: CASRIARYSYEQYF. The chain combines TRBV27 with TRBJ2-7, with unresolved D. The CDR3 sequence is 14 residues long. Germline V gene data show CDR1 as MNHEY and CDR2 as SMNVEV (reference sequence).

This chain connects TRBV4-3 to TRBJ1-4, with a possible D match to TRBD1 (6 bases). Germline CDR1 LGHNA, CDR2 YSLEER. The CDR3 totals 15 residues. V dropped 0 bases and J dropped 4 bases, with 9 bases sitting between them. The CDR3 is CASSQDGRGNEKLFF. As DNA, the CDR3 is TGCGCCAGCAGCCAAGATGGCAGGGGTAATGAAAAACTGTTTTTT.

This clone was counted between two and nine times. The gene calls are TRBV10-3 and TRBJ2-1; 10 nucleotides line up with TRBD1. The CDR3 sequence is 15 residues long. CDR1 and CDR2 from the germline V gene are ENHRY and SYGVKD. V was clipped by 9 bases and J by 5 bases; unmatched bases: 10. Here the CDR3 reads CAIGVGQGENNEQFF. The CDR3 DNA is TGTGCCATAGGGGTAGGACAGGGGGAGAACAATGAGCAGTTCTTC.

DNA for the CDR3: TGTGCCAGCAGACCTCCGGGGGGGCCGGCGAACACTGAAGCTTTCTTT. It is translated as CASRPPGGPANTEAFF. V usage is TRBV5-6 and J usage is TRBJ1-1, with D maybe TRBD1 (6 bases). The germline V gene encodes CDR1 SGHDT and CDR2 YYEEEE. The CDR3 runs to 16 residues. V was trimmed by 5 bases and J by 1 base, leaving 18 bases between them.

The CDR3 spells CASSYSADYGYTF. The CDR3 bases are TGTGCCAGCAGTTACTCGGCAGACTATGGCTACACCTTC. The chain is built from TRBV6-6 and TRBJ1-2; D uncertain. V was clipped by 0 bases and J by 3 bases, with 5 bases between them. CDR3 length: 13 residues. CDR1 and CDR2 from the germline V gene are MNHNY and SVGAGI (reference sequence).

The V gene is TRBV18, the J gene TRBJ1-1, with 8 bases matching TRBD1. The J segment lost 5 bases and the V segment lost 5 bases, leaving 7 bases of the junction unmatched. The CDR3 runs to 14 residues. CDR1 is KGHSH and CDR2 is LQKENI in the germline V gene. In nucleotides, the CDR3 is TGTGCCAGCTCATCGACAGGGGACGGGACTGAAGCTTTCTTT. Translated: CASSSTGDGTEAFF.

This chain links TRBV9 with TRBJ2-5; no definite D call. This CDR3 comprises 13 residues. Deletions cut 5 bases from V and 1 base from J, with 9 bases between. Per germline, CDR1 SGDLS and CDR2 YYNGEE. In nucleotides, the CDR3 is TGTGCCAGCAGTACTATCTTCCAAGAGACCCAGTACTTC. Encoded protein: CASSTIFQETQYF.

The chain employs TRBV15 and TRBJ2-7, with D perhaps TRBD1 (6 bases). Trimming removed 3 bases at V and 3 bases at J, with 6 bases between. The germline V gene has CDR1 LNHNV and CDR2 YYDKDF (reference sequence). The CDR3 is 12 amino acids. The CDR3 spells CATSRDSYEQYF. The CDR3 DNA follows: TGTGCCACCAGCAGGGACAGCTACGAGCAGTACTTC.

V and J are TRBV4-2 and TRBJ1-3; D possibly corresponds to TRBD1 (5 bases). Germline lookup yields CDR1 LGHNA and CDR2 YNFKEQ. The CDR3 is made up of 14 amino acids. Trimming stripped 1 base from V and 8 bases from J, with 12 bases between. The CDR3 sequence: CASSQAPAGDTIYF. CDR3 DNA sequence: TGTGCCAGCAGCCAAGCCCCGGCGGGGGACACCATATATTTT.

This rearrangement joins TRBV7-2 to TRBJ1-2, with a tentative D call TRBD1 (6 bases). V lost 7 bases, J lost 3 bases, and 12 bases lay in between. The CDR3 has 13 amino acids. Germline CDR1 is SGHTA and CDR2 is FQGNSA. For the CDR3, the DNA is TGTGCCAGCAACCAGGACAGCTACTATGGCTACACCTTC. It encodes CASNQDSYYGYTF.

The chain has TRBV9 and TRBJ1-2; D is undetermined. V was cut by 1 base and J by 2 bases, with 9 bases left in between. Per the germline V gene, CDR1 is SGDLS and CDR2 is YYNGEE. The CDR3 length is 14 residues. Written as DNA, the CDR3 is TGTGCCAGCAGCGTATCCGGGGAAAACTATGGCTACACCTTC. Its protein product is CASSVSGENYGYTF.

V is TRBV29-1 and J is TRBJ2-5; weak D call: TRBD2 (5 bases). The ends were cut back, 7 bases at V and 5 bases at J, with 11 bases in the middle. CDR1 is SQVTM, CDR2 ANQGSEA, per germline. The CDR3 contains 11 residues. CDR3 DNA sequence: TGCAGCGGGAGGTTGAGGGAGACCCAGTACTTC. Its protein is CSGRLRETQYF.

This chain links TRBV5-5 with TRBJ2-7; 7 positions agree with TRBD2. CDR3 length: 15 residues. V lost 0 bases, J lost 7 bases, and 10 bases stayed unmatched. CDR1 SGHKS and CDR2 YYEKEE come from the germline V gene (reference sequence). CDR3 nucleotide sequence: TGTGCCAGCAGCTTGGATTTAGTTTACGGGAGGGAGCAGTACTTC. Translation gives CASSLDLVYGREQYF.

This sequence joins TRBV4-1 and TRBJ1-2, with TRBD1 matching 7 bases. Germline V gene data show CDR1 as MGHRA and CDR2 as YSYEKL. After removal of 1 base from V and 5 bases from J, the junction contained 10 bases not matched to a gene. The CDR3 has 16 residues. DNA of the CDR3: TGCGCCAGCAGCCAAGTAGACAGGGCGCCTCGGTATGGCTACACCTTC. It encodes CASSQVDRAPRYGYTF.

In this sample, this clone turned up a few times. This sample includes further DNA sequences coding for the same CDR3. V is TRBV20-1 and J is TRBJ1-2; D might be TRBD1 (5 bases). Trimming left V 4 bases short and J 4 bases short, with 7 bases between. Per germline, CDR1 DFQATT and CDR2 SNEGSKA (reference sequence). The CDR3 has 11 amino acids. CDR3 DNA: TGCAGTGCTACTACAGGCTATGGCTACACCTTC. It specifies CSATTGYGYTF.

The gene calls are TRBV7-2 and TRBJ1-2, with D tentatively TRBD1 (5 bases). The CDR3 runs 13 residues. V lost 4 bases and J lost 8, with 14 bases in between. Germline V gives CDR1 SGHTA, CDR2 FQGNSA. CDR3 sequence reads: CASSYGGSSGYTF. Written as DNA, the CDR3 is TGTGCCAGCAGCTACGGGGGGTCTAGCGGCTACACCTTC.

Remarks on this clone: One junction end disagrees with the germline gene, perhaps due to a read error. The chain links TRBV19 to TRBJ1-2; weak D call: TRBD1 (6 bases). Germline CDR1 and CDR2: LNHDA and SQIVND (reference sequence). CDR3 size: 14 residues. The DNA of the CDR3 is TGTGCCAGTAGTATAGATGGCCGGGACACAAGATCCAGCTTC. Its translation is CASSIDGRDTRSSF. Full variable domain (missing parts from reference TRBV19 and TRBJ1-2): DGGITQSPKYLFRKEGQNVTLSCEQNLNHDAMYWYRQDPGQGLRLIYYSQIVNDFQKGDIAEGYSVSREKKESFPLTVTSAQKNPTAFYLCASSIDGRDTRSSFGSGTRLTVV.

This sequence joins TRBV2 and TRBJ2-3, with TRBD2 matching 11 bases. The CDR3 is 18 amino acids. Unmatched junction bases numbered 12, after V lost 5 bases and J lost 2 bases. The V gene's germline CDR1 is SNHLY and CDR2 FYNNEI. This CDR3 is CASSTGTSGVLYTDTQYF. Written as DNA, the CDR3 is TGTGCCAGCAGTACCGGGACTAGCGGAGTTCTTTACACAGATACGCAGTATTTT.